The 32 T cell receptor beta chains reported below all come from one sample, sequenced in a study of CD8 T cells in Susac syndrome. RNA amounts of roughly 0.5 to 1 ug underwent reverse transcription with random hexamers. TCRdb used MiXCR to reprocess the immunoSEQ multiplex PCR reads, holding one entry per CDR3 protein. Seen here are 130,000 to 150,000 distinct CDR3 sequences, approximately 95% observed once, and the top ten hold 0.25% to 0.3%. The specimen sequenced was CD8+ T cells from PBMCs. The source of these receptors is a human donor in good health.

This clonotype was seen a single time. The chain uses TRBV4-1 and TRBJ2-1, with D tentatively TRBD2 (6 bases). Trimming removed 0 bases at V and 7 bases at J, with 13 bases between. The length of the CDR3 is 15 residues. Germline CDR1 MGHRA, CDR2 YSYEKL. The CDR3 DNA sequence: TGCGCCAGCAGCCAAGATGAGCGGGCGATAAATGAGCAGTTCTTC. It is translated as CASSQDERAINEQFF.

The chain links TRBV7-9 to TRBJ2-1, with 11 bases identical to TRBD2. V shed 4 bases and J 9 bases; nucleotides not matched to a gene: 11. This CDR3 has 16 amino acids. Germline CDR1 reads SEHNR; CDR2 reads FQNEAQ (reference sequence). CDR3 nucleotide sequence: TGTGCCAGCAGCTCGACTAGCGGGATATTGAGTAGTGAGCAGTTCTTC. Its protein is CASSSTSGILSSEQFF.

The chain links TRBV19 to TRBJ1-2; D not certain. Trimming shortened V by 3 bases and J by 0 bases, and 8 bases separated the two germline ends. CDR3 size: 14 residues. Germline assignment: CDR1 LNHDA and CDR2 SQIVND (reference sequence). The CDR3 reads CASSMVGTNYGYTF. The CDR3 region has the DNA TGTGCCAGTAGTATGGTCGGTACTAACTATGGCTACACCTTC.

The chain employs TRBV20-1 and TRBJ2-7; the D gene is possibly TRBD1 (5 bases). V was pared by 5 bases and J by 2 bases, with 16 bases between. CDR1 is DFQATT and CDR2 is SNEGSKA in the germline V gene (reference sequence). The CDR3 sequence is 14 residues long. CDR3 in amino acids: CSAEGAPTTYEQYF. The DNA of the CDR3 is TGCAGTGCTGAAGGGGCCCCAACAACCTACGAGCAGTACTTC.

The rearrangement uses TRBV5-1 and TRBJ2-1; the D gene is possibly TRBD2 (5 bases). Germline assignment: CDR1 SGHRS and CDR2 YFSETQ. The CDR3 has 13 amino acids. V gave up 5 bases and J gave up 7 bases, with 13 bases separating them. In DNA form, the CDR3 reads TGCGCCAGCAGACCGGAAATAGCGAATGAGCAGTTCTTC. Amino acid sequence: CASRPEIANEQFF.

V is TRBV2 and J is TRBJ1-1; D remains unclear. Trimming cost V 2 bases and J 1 base, with 5 bases left between them. From germline, CDR1 is SNHLY and CDR2 FYNNEI. The CDR3 is 13 residues long. CDR3 sequence reads: CASSEYRNTEAFF. CDR3 sequence (DNA): TGTGCCAGCAGTGAATACAGGAACACTGAAGCTTTCTTT.

The chain uses TRBV9 and TRBJ2-1, with 7 nucleotides matching TRBD1. Germline V gene sequence: CDR1 SGDLS, CDR2 YYNGEE. Trimming at V came to 1 base and at J to 3 bases, leaving 4 bases not matched to a gene. CDR3 length: 15 amino acids. The CDR3 DNA reads as TGTGCCAGCAGCGTAACCTGGGACAGCTACAATGAGCAGTTCTTC. Amino acids: CASSVTWDSYNEQFF.

This clonotype was observed a handful of times. The gene calls are TRBV27 and TRBJ2-1; 8 bases agree with TRBD1. CDR3 length: 12 amino acids. Germline V gives CDR1 MNHEY, CDR2 SMNVEV (reference sequence). V gave up 5 bases and J gave up 7 bases; unmatched junction bases: 1. CDR3 residues: CASSRQGNEQFF. The CDR3 bases are TGTGCCAGCAGTCGACAGGGGAATGAGCAGTTCTTC.

This chain connects TRBV5-6 to TRBJ1-2, with D maybe TRBD1 (5 bases). The CDR3 loop spans 15 amino acids. CDR1 and CDR2 (germline): SGHDT, YYEEEE. V was cut by 4 bases and J by 2 bases, with 15 bases left in between. The CDR3 DNA follows: TGTGCCAGCAGCATAGACGGCGGGGCAAACTATGGCTACACCTTC. It encodes CASSIDGGANYGYTF.

This chain connects TRBV5-4 to TRBJ2-5; D could derive from TRBD1 or TRBD2 (5 bases each). CDR3 length: 14 residues. V lost 3 bases and J lost 4, with 13 bases in between. Germline values: CDR1 SGHNT, CDR2 YYREEE (reference sequence). The CDR3 loop reads CASSSRGVGETQYF. For the CDR3, the DNA is TGTGCCAGCAGCTCCCGAGGGGTTGGAGAGACCCAGTACTTC.

V usage is TRBV20-1 and J usage is TRBJ2-7, with D possibly matching TRBD1 (7 bases). V was clipped by 4 bases and J by 4 bases, with 17 bases between them. CDR1 and CDR2 from the germline V gene are DFQATT and SNEGSKA (reference sequence). The CDR3 runs 14 residues. The CDR3 is CSANPQGRSYEQYF. The CDR3, as DNA: TGCAGTGCTAACCCACAGGGGAGGTCGTACGAGCAGTACTTC.

This chain joins TRBV7-9 and TRBJ1-5; D possibly corresponds to TRBD1 (6 bases). Germline-derived CDR1 and CDR2 are SEHNR and FQNEAQ (reference sequence). The CDR3 extends over 12 amino acids. V was shortened by 4 bases and J by 11 bases, with 12 bases between the two germline ends. The CDR3 protein is CASSSGVQAQHF. The CDR3 nucleotides are TGTGCCAGCAGCTCAGGGGTACAAGCCCAGCATTTT.

The chain employs TRBV20-1 and TRBJ2-1, with TRBD1 matching over 7 bases. V lost 6 bases and J lost 4; bases outside the gene matches: 6. CDR1 and CDR2 from the germline V gene are DFQATT and SNEGSKA (reference sequence). This CDR3 contains 13 residues. The CDR3 is CSAWDREYNEQFF. In DNA, the CDR3 is TGCAGTGCCTGGGACAGAGAATACAATGAGCAGTTCTTC.

This chain joins TRBV21-1 and TRBJ2-7; the DNA was not compared with TRBD1, the D call given in the table. TRBV21-1 represents a pseudogene. CDR3 length: 10 amino acids. The CDR3 bases are TGTGCCGCCCGGTGGTACGAGCAGTACTTC. This gives the protein CAARWYEQYF.

The chain joins TRBV27 to TRBJ2-5; no definite D call. CDR1 and CDR2 from the germline V gene are MNHEY and SMNVEV (reference sequence). Trimming removed 6 bases at V and 7 bases at J, with 12 bases between. The CDR3 sequence is 12 residues long. CDR3 coding DNA: TGTGCCAGCAGGGAAGGATTGGGGACCCAGTACTTC. Protein sequence: CASREGLGTQYF.

This chain links TRBV27 with TRBJ2-7, with D possibly matching TRBD2 (6 bases). In germline, CDR1 is MNHEY, CDR2 SMNVEV (reference sequence). With 4 bases removed from V and 2 bases from J, the gap between germline ends came to 15 bases. CDR3 length: 15 residues. The CDR3 region has the DNA TGTGCCAGCAGTTCTGTTCGGGAGAATGCCTACGAGCAGTACTTC. Translating it yields CASSSVRENAYEQYF.

The V and J genes are TRBV30 and TRBJ1-2; D gene uncertain. Germline CDR1 is GTSNPN and CDR2 is SVGIG (reference sequence). V lost 4 bases, J lost 6 bases, and 18 bases lay in between. The CDR3 is 14 amino acids. The CDR3 protein is CAWTASPAHDGYTF. CDR3 coding DNA: TGTGCCTGGACTGCTTCCCCGGCGCACGATGGCTACACCTTC.

The J gene is TRBJ2-1, the V gene TRBV2, with D uncertain. The V and J ends lost 3 bases and 4 bases respectively, with 13 bases between them. The CDR3 covers 15 residues. The germline V gene encodes CDR1 SNHLY and CDR2 FYNNEI. Here the CDR3 reads CASSDVGGTYNEQFF. The CDR3 region has the DNA TGTGCCAGCAGTGATGTCGGCGGAACTTACAATGAGCAGTTCTTC.

The rearrangement links TRBV14 to TRBJ1-1; tentative D call: TRBD1 (6 bases). Germline values: CDR1 SGHDN, CDR2 FVKESK. The CDR3 is made up of 16 amino acids. V lost 4 bases and J 1 base, leaving 16 bases between the germline ends. The CDR3 region is CASSPTGGGKNTEAFF. CDR3 sequence (DNA): TGTGCCAGCAGCCCGACTGGAGGGGGAAAGAACACTGAAGCTTTCTTT.

V is TRBV30 and J is TRBJ2-1; TRBD2 matches at 10 bases. Unmatched junction bases numbered 14, after V lost 3 bases and J lost 3 bases. CDR1 and CDR2 from the germline V gene are GTSNPN and SVGIG (reference sequence). There are 18 residues in the CDR3. For the CDR3, the DNA is TGTGCCTGGAGCGGACTAGCGGACCAGACTGGAGTCTACAATGAGCAGTTCTTC. It is translated as CAWSGLADQTGVYNEQFF. The entire variable domain, with the rest obtained from reference TRBV30 and TRBJ2-1, is as follows: SQTIHQWPATLVQPVGSPLSLECTVEGTSNPNLYWYRQAAGRGLQLLFYSVGIGQISSEVPQNLSASRPQDRQFILSSKKLLLSDSGFYLCAWSGLADQTGVYNEQFFGPGTRLTVL.

The gene calls are TRBV4-3 and TRBJ1-1; possible D gene TRBD1, 5 bases. Germline CDR1 LGHNA, CDR2 YSLEER. Trimming cost V 0 bases and J 6 bases, with 11 bases left between them. This CDR3 contains 14 residues. The CDR3 nucleotides read TGCGCCAGCAGCCAAGACAGCGGGGGGTCTGAAGCTTTCTTT. As protein: CASSQDSGGSEAFF.

The chain has TRBV12-3 or TRBV12-4 and TRBJ2-1; tentative D call: TRBD2 (5 bases). V lost 3 bases, J lost 8 bases, and 8 bases lay in between. The CDR3 loop spans 12 amino acids. The CDR3 sequence is CASSFWGDEQFF. DNA of the CDR3: TGTGCCAGCAGTTTCTGGGGAGATGAGCAGTTCTTC.

The rearrangement uses TRBV9 and TRBJ1-5; possible D gene TRBD1, 5 bases. Trimming left V 3 bases short and J 2 bases short, with 9 bases between. In germline, CDR1 is SGDLS, CDR2 YYNGEE. This CDR3 comprises 14 residues. CDR3 amino acids: CASSGDGGNQPQHF. The CDR3 nucleotides are TGTGCCAGCAGCGGGGACGGGGGCAATCAGCCCCAGCATTTT.

The V and J genes are TRBV20-1 and TRBJ2-5; possibly TRBD2 for D (6 bases). Germline V gene lookup returns CDR1 DFQATT and CDR2 SNEGSKA (reference sequence). The V gene lost 7 bases and the J gene lost 4 bases, with 16 bases spanning the gap. The CDR3 runs 13 residues. CDR3 in DNA: TGCAGTGATTCGGGGGTTGGTGCAGAGACCCAGTACTTC. It translates to CSDSGVGAETQYF.

The chain is built from TRBV7-9 and TRBJ2-7, with no clear D. The CDR3 is 14 amino acids. Germline-derived CDR1 and CDR2 are SEHNR and FQNEAQ (reference sequence). V lost 3 bases to trimming and J lost 2 bases, with 11 bases between them. The CDR3 sequence is CASSFIGIPYEQYF. The CDR3 DNA reads TGTGCCAGCAGCTTCATAGGGATCCCCTACGAGCAGTACTTC.

The genes are TRBV7-9 and TRBJ2-5; TRBD1 might be the D (5 bases). Germline CDR1 SEHNR, CDR2 FQNEAQ (reference sequence). Deletions cut 3 bases from V and 5 bases from J, with 16 bases between. CDR3 length equals 15 residues. CDR3 nucleotide sequence: TGTGCCAGCAGCTTCTACTCAGGGTTTGGCGAGACCCAGTACTTC. Protein sequence: CASSFYSGFGETQYF.

The V call is TRBV29-1, the J call TRBJ2-1; D remains unclear. Germline V gene data show CDR1 as SQVTM and CDR2 as ANQGSEA. V gave up 2 bases and J gave up 10 bases, with 15 bases separating them. The CDR3 runs to 13 residues. CDR3 in DNA: TGCAGCGTTGAAATAATCCCGCTCGGCGAGCAGTTCTTC. Protein product: CSVEIIPLGEQFF.

J is TRBJ2-7 and V is TRBV9, with 7 bases fitting TRBD1. Per germline, CDR1 SGDLS and CDR2 YYNGEE. V lost 7 bases to trimming and J lost 2 bases; unmatched junction nucleotides: 9. The CDR3 consists of 14 residues. CDR3 loop: CASARDSGTYEQYF. The DNA of the CDR3 is TGTGCCAGCGCAAGGGACAGTGGAACCTACGAGCAGTACTTC.

The V gene is TRBV20-1, the J gene TRBJ2-1; tentatively, D is TRBD1 or TRBD2 (6 bases each). Trimming pared 1 base from V and 9 bases from J, leaving 13 bases between. Germline CDR1 and CDR2: DFQATT and SNEGSKA (reference sequence). The CDR3 sequence is 13 residues long. CDR3 residues: CSARAEGGSEQFF. CDR3 DNA: TGCAGTGCTAGAGCCGAAGGGGGGTCTGAGCAGTTCTTC.

The chain links TRBV13 to TRBJ2-7, with D possibly TRBD1 on 6 matching bases. Germline assignment: CDR1 PRHDT and CDR2 FYEKMQ (reference sequence). The CDR3 is made up of 12 amino acids. Trimming removed 2 bases from V and 5 bases from J, with 7 bases in between. The DNA for the CDR3 is TGTGCCAGCAGCTTACGGGACAACGAGCAGTACTTC. Amino acids: CASSLRDNEQYF.

The chain joins TRBV29-1 to TRBJ2-1; D possibly matches TRBD1 or TRBD2 (6 bases each). The V end was cut by 1 base, the J end by 6 bases, with 13 bases between. This CDR3 is 14 amino acids long. CDR1 and CDR2 (germline): SQVTM, ANQGSEA. CDR3: CSVEGLKGGNEQFF. The CDR3 region has the DNA TGCAGCGTTGAAGGCCTTAAGGGGGGCAATGAGCAGTTCTTC.

This chain joins TRBV30 and TRBJ2-2; 7 bases match TRBD2. Per germline, CDR1 GTSNPN and CDR2 SVGIG (reference sequence). The CDR3 is 13 residues long. V lost 2 bases to trimming and J lost 8 bases; unmatched junction nucleotides: 5. The CDR3 DNA reads as TGTGCCTGGAGTCTACTAGCGACAGGGGAGCTGTTTTTT. This gives the protein CAWSLLATGELFF.